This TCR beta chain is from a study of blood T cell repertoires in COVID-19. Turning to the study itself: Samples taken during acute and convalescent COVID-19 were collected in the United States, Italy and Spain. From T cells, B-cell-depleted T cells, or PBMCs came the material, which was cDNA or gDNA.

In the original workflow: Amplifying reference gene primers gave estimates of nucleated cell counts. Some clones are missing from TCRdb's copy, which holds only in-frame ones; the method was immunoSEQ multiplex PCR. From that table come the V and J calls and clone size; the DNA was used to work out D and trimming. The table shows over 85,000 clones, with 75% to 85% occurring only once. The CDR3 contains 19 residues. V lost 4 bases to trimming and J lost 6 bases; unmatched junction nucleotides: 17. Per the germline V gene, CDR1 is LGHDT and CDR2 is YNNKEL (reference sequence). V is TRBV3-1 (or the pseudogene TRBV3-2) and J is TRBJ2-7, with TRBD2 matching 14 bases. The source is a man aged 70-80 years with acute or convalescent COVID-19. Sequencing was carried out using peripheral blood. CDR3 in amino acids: CASSRGTSGSNTAFGEQYF. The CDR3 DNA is TGTGCCAGCAGCCGAGGGACTAGCGGGAGCAACACCGCTTTCGGCGAGCAGTACTTC.